This T cell receptor (beta chain) was captured by sequencing in a study of Graves' ophthalmopathy and Graves' hyperthyroidism. This clonotype came up many times. This CDR3 comprises 16 residues. Germline CDR1 reads ENHRY; CDR2 reads SYGVKD. The V gene end was trimmed by 10 bases and the J gene end by 0 bases; junction bases not matched to a gene: 13. Amplification of the TCR beta CDR3 regions used RNA transcripts (as template). RT-PCR with HTBI primers came first, then second-round multiplex PCR. A single record per CDR3 protein comes from TCRdb applying MiXCR to the multiplex PCR reads. In the table there are about 660,000 distinct CDR3 sequences, over 40% of which are singletons.

V and J are TRBV10-3 and TRBJ2-7; 9 nucleotides align to TRBD1. The sequence came from an adult man with Graves' ophthalmopathy. What was sequenced was peripheral blood. CDR3 nucleotide sequence: TGTGCCACCCATACGACAGGGGGGATAGACTCCTACGAGCAGTACTTC. It yields the protein CATHTTGGIDSYEQYF.